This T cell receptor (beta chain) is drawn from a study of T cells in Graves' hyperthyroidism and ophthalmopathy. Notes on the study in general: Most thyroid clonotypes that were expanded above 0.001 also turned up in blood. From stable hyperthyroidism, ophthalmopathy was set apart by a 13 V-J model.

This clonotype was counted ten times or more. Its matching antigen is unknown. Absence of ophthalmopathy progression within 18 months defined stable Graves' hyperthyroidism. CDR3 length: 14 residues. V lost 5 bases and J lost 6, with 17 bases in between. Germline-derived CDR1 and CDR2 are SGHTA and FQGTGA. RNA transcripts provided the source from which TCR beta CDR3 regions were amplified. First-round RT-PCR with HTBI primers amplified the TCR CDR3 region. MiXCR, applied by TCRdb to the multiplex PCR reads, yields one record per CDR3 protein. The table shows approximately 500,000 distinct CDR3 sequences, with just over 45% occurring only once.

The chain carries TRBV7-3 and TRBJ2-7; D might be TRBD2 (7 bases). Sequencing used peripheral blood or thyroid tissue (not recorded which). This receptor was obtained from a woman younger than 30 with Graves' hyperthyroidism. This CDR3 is CASSPMGGGTEQYF. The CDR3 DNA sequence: TGTGCCAGCAGCCCGATGGGGGGGGGCACCGAGCAGTACTTC.